Below, 11 T cell receptor beta chains from the same sample are listed, as sequenced in a study of T cells in Graves' hyperthyroidism and ophthalmopathy. TCR beta CDR3 sequences were amplified from RNA transcripts. The TCR CDR3 first-round RT-PCR relied on the HTBI primer set. TCRdb reanalysed the multiplex PCR reads using MiXCR and keeps one entry per CDR3 protein. The repertoire holds roughly 400,000 distinct CDR3 sequences, over 11% seen once, with 28% in the top ten. Sequencing was carried out using blood. The source is a man aged 45-60 years with Graves' ophthalmopathy.

This clonotype was detected only a few times. The rearrangement joins TRBV11-1 to TRBJ2-1, with D hard to call. CDR3 length: 16 amino acids. Trimming pared 1 base from V and 4 bases from J, leaving 14 bases between. CDR1 is SGHAT and CDR2 is FQDESV in the germline V gene (reference sequence). Here the CDR3 reads CASSLGSMGWYNEQFF. CDR3 in DNA: TGTGCCAGCAGCTTAGGGAGTATGGGGTGGTACAATGAGCAGTTCTTC.

The J gene is TRBJ2-6, the V gene TRBV20-1; D is perhaps TRBD2 (6 bases). Looked up from germline, CDR1 is DFQATT and CDR2 is SNEGSKA (reference sequence). The CDR3 runs to 16 residues. Between the trimmed V and J ends, which lost 5 bases and 4 bases, there was a span of 18 bases. As DNA, the CDR3 is TGCAGTGCTTGGGGAACAACTGGAGGGGGGGCCAACGTCCTGACTTTC. Translated: CSAWGTTGGGANVLTF.

On this clonotype: The junction departs from germline at one end; a sequencing error may be responsible. The chain joins TRBV29-1 to TRBJ2-5, with D perhaps given as TRBD1 or TRBD2 (5 bases each). This CDR3 has 12 residues. In germline, CDR1 is SQVTM, CDR2 ANQGSEA. The CDR3 region is CGVSGGSETQYF. The CDR3 bases are TGCGGCGTTAGTGGGGGAAGTGAGACCCAGTACTTC.

This chain links TRBV9 with TRBJ2-2; D ambiguous. The V end was cut by 2 bases, the J end by 1 base, with 9 bases between. The CDR3 covers 15 residues. Germline CDR1 is SGDLS and CDR2 is YYNGEE. DNA of the CDR3: TGTGCCAGCAGCGTGCAGACCTTGAACACCGGGGAGCTGTTTTTT. It codes for CASSVQTLNTGELFF.

In this sample, this clonotype turned up many times. The chain uses TRBV12-3 or TRBV12-4 and TRBJ2-1; 8 bases agree with TRBD2. The V gene end was trimmed by 5 bases and the J gene end by 5 bases; junction bases not matched to a gene: 11. The CDR3 consists of 16 residues. CDR3 in amino acids: CASSPQAGAGNNEQFF. The CDR3 DNA reads TGTGCCAGCAGTCCCCAAGCGGGAGCGGGGAACAATGAGCAGTTCTTC.

Notes on this clonotype: A much larger clone is a single base away; this may be a read error. The chain combines TRBV20-1 with TRBJ1-5, with D perhaps matching TRBD1 (5 bases). Looked up from germline, CDR1 is DFQATT and CDR2 is SNEGSKA (reference sequence). The CDR3 covers 15 residues. V was clipped by 5 bases and J by 3 bases, with 17 bases between them. The CDR3 protein is CSALQGGSNNQPQHF. CDR3 nucleotides: TGCAGTGCTCTCCAGGGAGGGTCTAACAATCAGCCCCAGCATTTT.

About this clonotype itself: A much larger clone is a single base away; this may be a read error. The chain recombines TRBV14 with TRBJ2-7; D may be TRBD1 or TRBD2 (5 bases each). Trimming took off 4 bases at V and 7 bases at J, with 11 bases between the two ends. CDR1 and CDR2 from the germline V gene are SGHDN and FVKESK. The CDR3 is 12 amino acids. CDR3 in DNA: TGTGCCAGCAGCCTAGGGGACGGTGAGCAGTACTTC. It is translated as CASSLGDGEQYF.

The table lists this clonotype with many counts. The V gene is TRBV10-1, the J gene TRBJ2-7; the match to TRBD2 covers 13 bases. The CDR3 is 18 amino acids. V shed 6 bases and J 2 bases; nucleotides not matched to a gene: 13. CDR1 is WNHNN and CDR2 is SYGVQD in the germline V gene (reference sequence). The CDR3 nucleotides are TGCGCCAGCAGCGACCCTGGGGGGACTAGCGGGACCCCCTACGAGCAGTACTTC. This sequence encodes CASSDPGGTSGTPYEQYF.

This clonotype was counted ten times or more. V usage is TRBV30 and J usage is TRBJ2-7, with 9 bases aligning to TRBD2. Germline-derived CDR1 and CDR2 are GTSNPN and SVGIG (reference sequence). V was pared by 3 bases and J by 4 bases, with 10 bases of the junction left unmatched. There are 15 residues in the CDR3. CDR3 in amino acids: CAWRKAPSGTYEQYF. DNA for the CDR3: TGTGCCTGGAGGAAGGCCCCTAGCGGGACTTACGAGCAGTACTTC.

This clonotype was recorded many times. This chain connects TRBV9 to TRBJ2-7; TRBD1 aligns across 7 bases. The ends lost 0 bases at V and 5 bases at J; junction bases unmatched: 8. Germline V gene lookup returns CDR1 SGDLS and CDR2 YYNGEE. The CDR3 extends over 15 amino acids. In nucleotides, the CDR3 is TGTGCCAGCAGCGTAGGACACAGGGGTTTCCACGAGCAGTACTTC. The encoded protein is CASSVGHRGFHEQYF.

This clonotype has ten or more counts. The V gene is TRBV7-2, the J gene TRBJ1-4; 7 bases are shared with TRBD1. The trim removed 2 bases at V and 5 bases at J, leaving 5 bases unmatched. The V gene's germline CDR1 is SGHTA and CDR2 FQGNSA. The CDR3 is 15 residues long. Here the CDR3 reads CASSLFEGANEKLFF. CDR3 bases: TGTGCCAGCAGCTTATTTGAGGGGGCGAATGAAAAACTGTTTTTT. Combining the CDR3 with reference TRBV7-2 and TRBJ1-4 gives the whole variable domain GAGVSQSPSNKVTEKGKDVELRCDPISGHTALYWYRQSLGQGLEFLIYFQGNSAPDKSGLPSDRFSAERTGGSVSTLTIQRTQQEDSAVYLCASSLFEGANEKLFFGSGTQLSVL.